Included here is one TCR beta chain sequence, with context. No antigen is known for it. V was cut by 2 bases and J by 6 bases, with 17 bases left in between. The CDR3 consists of 15 residues. Germline V lookup: CDR1 SGHTS, CDR2 YDEGEE. Sequencing used immunoSEQ multiplex PCR; TCRdb keeps in-frame clones, though not all of them. The repertoire holds about 120,000 clones, with 85% to 90% as singletons. This entry is derived from a study of T cell responses to AZD1222 COVID-19 vaccine. General study points: White British donors predominated, females outnumbered males, and clonal diversity was possibly underestimated.

The sequence was obtained from an adult in good health. The V gene is TRBV5-8, the J gene TRBJ1-1, with D tentatively TRBD1 (5 bases). The source material was peripheral blood, sampled on day 0 of AZD1222 vaccination. The CDR3 DNA reads as TGTGCCAGCAGCTTAGATACCCGTGGGACGGCTGAAGCTTTCTTT. This translates into CASSLDTRGTAEAFF.